What follows are 7 T cell receptor beta chains derived from one specimen sequenced in a study of CD8 T cells in ankylosing spondylitis. MiXCR was run by TCRdb on the 5' RACE reads, yielding one entry per CDR3 protein. This table holds approximately 200,000 distinct CDR3 sequences, about an eighth found once. The sequencing sample was made of blood, either unsorted or a sorted T cell fraction (not recorded which). These receptors were taken from a female donor with ankylosing spondylitis or in good health (not recorded which).

This clonotype was counted ten times or more. V and J are TRBV27 and TRBJ1-6, with D possibly TRBD1 on 6 matching bases. The CDR3 consists of 16 residues. Germline CDR1 and CDR2: MNHEY and SMNVEV (reference sequence). With 6 bases removed from V and 0 bases from J, the gap between germline ends came to 12 bases. This CDR3 is CASRPNRDSYNSPLHF. CDR3 sequence (DNA): TGTGCCAGCAGGCCTAACAGGGACTCCTATAATTCACCCCTCCACTTT.

This clonotype showed up many times. The V gene is TRBV5-1, the J gene TRBJ2-2; 7 bases align to TRBD2. This CDR3 region has 18 residues. V lost 3 bases to trimming and J lost 1 base; unmatched junction nucleotides: 12. Germline-derived CDR1 and CDR2 are SGHRS and YFSETQ. The CDR3 bases are TGCGCCAGCAGCTCCACCGCCCAGCAGCGGGGGAACACCGGGGAGCTGTTTTTT. Protein sequence: CASSSTAQQRGNTGELFF.

This clonotype has only a few counts. The chain is built from TRBV19 and TRBJ1-2; the D is unclear. The CDR3 spans 11 residues. The ends were cut back, 4 bases at V and 6 bases at J, with 6 bases in the middle. Germline V gives CDR1 LNHDA, CDR2 SQIVND (reference sequence). CDR3 loop: CASSRTNGYTF. CDR3 DNA sequence: TGTGCCAGTAGTAGAACGAATGGCTACACCTTC.

V is TRBV5-1 and J is TRBJ2-7; the D gene is possibly TRBD1 (6 bases). This CDR3 is built from 15 residues. The V gene lost 1 base and the J gene lost 1 base, with 12 bases spanning the gap. Germline CDR1 and CDR2: SGHRS and YFSETQ. CDR3 region: CASSLSTGSSYEQYF. The CDR3, as DNA: TGCGCCAGCAGCTTGAGTACAGGGAGTTCCTACGAGCAGTACTTC.

In its sample, this clonotype was seen many times. This chain links TRBV20-1 with TRBJ2-1; 11 bases match TRBD2. The CDR3 runs to 13 residues. The germline CDR1 and CDR2 sequences are DFQATT and SNEGSKA (reference sequence). The chain's CDR3 is CSPGTSGYNEQFF. DNA for the CDR3: TGCAGCCCCGGGACTAGCGGATACAATGAGCAGTTCTTC.

This clonotype appeared many times. This sequence joins TRBV6-2 or TRBV6-3 and TRBJ2-7, with D hard to call. Trimming left V 1 base short and J 6 bases short, with 4 bases between. Germline assignment: CDR1 MNHEY and CDR2 SVGEGT. The CDR3 has 11 amino acids. The CDR3 DNA reads TGTGCCAGCAGTTACTTGGGCGAGCAGTACTTC. The encoded protein is CASSYLGEQYF.

This clonotype showed up many times. The V call is TRBV11-2, the J call TRBJ1-1; D call uncertain. From germline, CDR1 is SGHAT and CDR2 FQNNGV. The CDR3 has 13 residues. V lost 5 bases to trimming and J lost 0 bases, with 7 bases between them. CDR3: CASSKDVNTEAFF. The CDR3 coding sequence is TGTGCCAGCAGCAAGGACGTGAACACTGAAGCTTTCTTT. The full variable domain, its missing parts supplied by reference TRBV11-2 and TRBJ1-1, is EAGVAQSPRYKIIEKRQSVAFWCNPISGHATLYWYQQILGQGPKLLIQFQNNGVVDDSQLPKDRFSAERLKGVDSTLKIQPAKLEDSAVYLCASSKDVNTEAFFGQGTRLTVV.